This T cell receptor (beta chain) was found in a study of cytomegalovirus exposure and HLA in healthy donors. Study-level results: Among donors in an Asian-associated ancestry cluster, a later analysis reportedly found fewer N-insertions than the roughly 700-donor mean.

Nominally healthy donors were sampled, though unrecorded immune exposures were likely. Germline V gene sequence: CDR1 MGHRA, CDR2 YSYEKL. V lost 1 base and J lost 2, with 19 bases in between. CDR3 length: 18 amino acids. The PCR employed 60 Vbeta primers together with 13 Jbeta primers. The protocol was immunoSEQ multiplex PCR, while the TCRdb copy is restricted to in-frame clones and leaves out a portion. The sample records about 130,000 clones, around four fifths being singletons. Comment on this clone: What it recognizes is unknown.

Sample: PBMCs. The rearrangement joins TRBV4-1 to TRBJ2-3, with D possibly matching TRBD2 (7 bases). The clonotype was recovered from a man younger than 35 in good health and CMV-seropositive. The CDR3 DNA is TGCGCCAGCAGCCAAGGATGGGGGGGCGGGGGTATCACAGATACGCAGTATTTT. Its translation: CASSQGWGGGGITDTQYF.